These 18 T cell receptor beta chains came from one sample sequenced in a study of blood T cell repertoires in COVID-19. TCRdb's copy holds only in-frame clones and misses some; the assay was immunoSEQ multiplex PCR. The sample carries approximately 150,000 clones, around 84% recorded once. Sequenced: peripheral blood. The receptors shown here come from a man in his forties or fifties with acute or convalescent COVID-19.

The chain is built from TRBV6-5 and TRBJ1-2, with D possibly TRBD1 on 6 matching bases. The germline V gene has CDR1 MNHEY and CDR2 SVGAGI. V dropped 7 bases and J dropped 4 bases, with 16 bases sitting between them. This CDR3 region has 14 residues. CDR3 loop: CASTEQGGSYGYTF. As DNA, the CDR3 is TGTGCCAGCACCGAACAGGGTGGGAGCTATGGCTACACCTTC.

This chain links TRBV9 with TRBJ2-1; D unclear. With 4 bases removed from V and 3 bases from J, the gap between germline ends came to 11 bases. The V gene's germline CDR1 is SGDLS and CDR2 YYNGEE. The CDR3 runs 14 residues. The CDR3 loop is CASSSSLLYNEQFF. CDR3 in DNA: TGTGCCAGCAGCTCGAGCCTGCTCTACAATGAGCAGTTCTTC.

The chain recombines TRBV3-1 (or the pseudogene TRBV3-2) with TRBJ1-5; D is perhaps TRBD1 (6 bases). The CDR3 contains 15 residues. Trimming pared 3 bases from V and 5 bases from J, leaving 14 bases between. Germline lookup yields CDR1 LGHDT and CDR2 YNNKEL (reference sequence). CDR3 amino acids: CASSQGAGKHQPQHF. The CDR3 DNA is TGTGCCAGCAGCCAGGGGGCAGGGAAACATCAGCCCCAGCATTTT.

The rearrangement joins TRBV10-3 to TRBJ2-7, with 12 bases that match TRBD2. CDR3 size: 14 residues. J was trimmed by 6 bases and V by 3 bases; bases with no gene match: 3. Looked up from germline, CDR1 is ENHRY and CDR2 is SYGVKD. The CDR3 coding sequence is TGTGCCATCAGTGACACTAGCGGGGGGACCGAGCAGTACTTC. Protein: CAISDTSGGTEQYF.

This chain connects TRBV7-8 to TRBJ2-3; TRBD2 might be the D (5 bases). CDR1 and CDR2 (germline): SGHVS, FQNEAQ. With 8 bases removed from V and 3 bases from J, the gap between germline ends came to 21 bases. The CDR3 is made up of 16 amino acids. This CDR3 reads CASSLAYIPSTDTQYF. CDR3 in DNA: TGTGCCAGCTCGCTAGCCTACATCCCCTCAACAGATACGCAGTATTTT.

The gene calls are TRBV30 and TRBJ2-5; weak D call: TRBD2 (5 bases). CDR3 size: 16 residues. The germline V gene encodes CDR1 GTSNPN and CDR2 SVGIG (reference sequence). The V end was cut by 0 bases, the J end by 6 bases, with 20 bases between. CDR3 amino acids: CAWSVKERPWRQTQYF. As DNA, the CDR3 is TGTGCCTGGAGTGTAAAAGAACGGCCGTGGAGGCAGACCCAGTACTTC.

The chain uses TRBV30 and TRBJ1-2; TRBD1 is a possible D gene (5 bases). Germline loops: CDR1 GTSNPN, CDR2 SVGIG (reference sequence). V was clipped by 2 bases and J by 8 bases, with 18 bases between them. This CDR3 spans 14 amino acids. The chain's CDR3 is CAWSSQGRGVGYTF. The DNA for the CDR3 is TGTGCCTGGAGTTCTCAGGGCCGCGGGGTAGGCTACACCTTC.

CDR3 coding DNA: TGCGCCAGCAGCCAAGGGGTTCGGGCAGCCGCAACTAATGAAAAACTGTTTTTT. Amino acid sequence: CASSQGVRAAATNEKLFF. This chain connects TRBV5-1 to TRBJ1-4, with D possibly being TRBD1 (5 bases). The CDR3 is 18 residues long. Germline V gene data show CDR1 as SGHRS and CDR2 as YFSETQ. The germline V and J ends were trimmed by 4 bases and 0 bases, with 19 bases remaining between them.

J is TRBJ2-5 and V is TRBV7-5; the table gives TRBD2 as D, unverified against the DNA. TRBV7-5 is listed as a pseudogene. The CDR3 spans 16 residues. DNA for the CDR3: TGTGCCAGAAGCCCGACTAGCGGGGGGGCCTGGGAGACCCAGTACTTC. Translation: CARSPTSGGAWETQYF.

This clone was counted a few times. The gene calls are TRBV5-1 and TRBJ1-2; 7 nucleotides align to TRBD1. Germline CDR1 is SGHRS and CDR2 is YFSETQ. The J segment lost 5 bases and the V segment lost 5 bases, leaving 12 bases of the junction unmatched. The CDR3 extends over 15 amino acids. Here the CDR3 DNA reads TGCGCCAGCAGGGATGAGACAGGGAACCTATATGGCTACACCTTC. This translates into CASRDETGNLYGYTF.

This clone has only one observation. This chain uses TRBV5-6 with TRBJ2-1; D uncertain. With 1 base removed from V and 0 bases from J, the gap between germline ends came to 8 bases. Germline CDR1 and CDR2: SGHDT and YYEEEE. The CDR3 is 15 residues long. CDR3 region: CASSLWHSSYNEQFF. For the CDR3, the DNA is TGTGCCAGCAGCTTGTGGCACAGCTCCTACAATGAGCAGTTCTTC.

V usage is TRBV7-9 and J usage is TRBJ2-2; maybe TRBD1 (5 bases). The CDR3 loop spans 17 amino acids. Trimming stripped 1 base from V and 6 bases from J, with 18 bases between. The germline gives CDR1 SEHNR, CDR2 FQNEAQ (reference sequence). DNA of the CDR3: TGTGCCAGCAGCTTAGATCGACAGACACGAGTGGCCGGGGAGCTGTTTTTT. Its translation: CASSLDRQTRVAGELFF. The whole variable domain, remainder taken from reference TRBV7-9 and TRBJ2-2, is DTGVSQNPRHKITKRGQNVTFRCDPISEHNRLYWYRQTLGQGPEFLTYFQNEAQLEKSRLLSDRFSAERPKGSFSTLEIQRTEQGDSAMYLCASSLDRQTRVAGELFFGEGSRLTVL.

The J gene is TRBJ1-2, the V gene TRBV27; TRBD1 is a possible D gene (6 bases). The germline V and J ends were trimmed by 5 bases and 5 bases, with 18 bases remaining between them. The CDR3 contains 15 residues. The germline V gene encodes CDR1 MNHEY and CDR2 SMNVEV (reference sequence). CDR3 in DNA: TGTGCCAGCAGTCCTAGGGGGGGCTGGGGATATGGCTACACCTTC. The encoded protein is CASSPRGGWGYGYTF.

The chain has TRBV18 and TRBJ2-2; D is unresolved. Trimming pared 3 bases from V and 4 bases from J, leaving 6 bases between. The CDR3 length is 13 residues. CDR1 KGHSH and CDR2 LQKENI come from the germline V gene. The DNA of the CDR3 is TGTGCCAGCTCACCGCTCGGCACCGGGGAGCTGTTTTTT. Translated: CASSPLGTGELFF.

This rearrangement joins TRBV6-5 to TRBJ1-2, with 9 bases that match TRBD1. V dropped 6 bases and J dropped 4; count of bases not matched to a gene: 6. The CDR3 loop spans 14 amino acids. Germline V gene data show CDR1 as MNHEY and CDR2 as SVGAGI. The CDR3 here is CASRGQGNFYGYTF. For the CDR3, the DNA is TGTGCCAGCAGAGGACAGGGGAATTTCTATGGCTACACCTTC.

The J gene is TRBJ1-1, the V gene TRBV11-3, with 7 bases identical to TRBD1. The junction had 10 bases not matched to a gene; V was cut back by 8 bases and J by 1 base. From germline, CDR1 is SGHNT and CDR2 YENEEA. This CDR3 comprises 15 residues. CDR3 sequence (DNA): TGTGCCAGCTCCGGGGGGGGGACAGCGAACACTGAAGCTTTCTTT. Its translation is CASSGGGTANTEAFF.

Regarding this clone: Other nucleotide sequences from this sample produce the same CDR3. V is TRBV5-1 and J is TRBJ1-1, with a weak D call TRBD1 (5 bases). The CDR3 extends over 13 amino acids. V dropped 2 bases and J dropped 1 base, with 6 bases sitting between them. Per the germline V gene, CDR1 is SGHRS and CDR2 is YFSETQ. The CDR3 region has the DNA TGCGCCAGCAGCTTCACAGGGAACACTGAAGCTTTCTTT. This codes for CASSFTGNTEAFF. Drawing the rest from reference TRBV5-1 and TRBJ1-1, the complete variable domain is KAGVTQTPRYLIKTRGQQVTLSCSPISGHRSVSWYQQTPGQGLQFLFEYFSETQRNKGNFPGRFSGRQFSNSRSEMNVSTLELGDSALYLCASSFTGNTEAFFGQGTRLTVV.

This clone was detected a few times. V usage is TRBV7-3 and J usage is TRBJ2-3, with 15 nucleotides matching TRBD2. Germline CDR1 reads SGHTA; CDR2 reads FQGTGA. The V segment lost 0 bases and the J segment 6 bases; nucleotides outside the gene matches: 1. This CDR3 has 16 amino acids. In DNA, the CDR3 is TGTGCCAGCAGCTTAACCGGGACTAGCGGGGGGGATACGCAGTATTTT. It encodes CASSLTGTSGGDTQYF.